These T cell receptor beta chains were read from a single sample in a study of cytomegalovirus exposure and HLA in healthy donors. Repertoires were generated with immunoSEQ multiplex PCR, while TCRdb's copy carries only in-frame clones and drops some. The table includes 90,000 to 150,000 clones, around 76% detected once. The sample was PBMCs. The receptors were gathered from a woman aged 40-49 years in good health and CMV-seropositive. The CDR3 runs from the conserved cysteine through the conserved F or W. The D gene is left open where the match is weak. Rows may omit the clone size; those that give it use once, few, many or a size class.

clone_size d_call j_call v_call cdr3_nt cdr3_aa
NA NA TRBJ1-2 TRBV10-3 TGTGCCATCAGGGAAACACAGGGTAGTCATGGCTACACCTTC CAIRETQGSHGYTF
NA NA TRBJ1-1 TRBV29-1 TGCAGCGTTGGGCGGGTGAACACTGAAGCTTTCTTT CSVGRVNTEAFF
once NA TRBJ2-7 TRBV6-5 TGTGCCAGCAGTTACTCGGAAATACAGGGCTACGAGCAGTACTTC CASSYSEIQGYEQYF
few NA TRBJ1-1 TRBV4-2 TGTGCCAGCAGCCAAGATAAACAGGGAAGGACTGAAGCTTTCTTT CASSQDKQGRTEAFF
NA NA TRBJ1-5 TRBV5-1 TGCGCCAGCAGCCCTACGCCAGGGTCGGAACAGCCCCAGCATTTT CASSPTPGSEQPQHF
NA NA TRBJ1-6 TRBV30 TGTGCCTGGATGTCAATGAGGATCCCGAATTCACCCCTCCACTTT CAWMSMRIPNSPLHF
NA NA TRBJ2-2 TRBV5-1 TGCGCCAGCAGCTTGGCCCTAGCAGGGGCCGGGGAGCTGTTTTTT CASSLALAGAGELFF
NA TRBD1 TRBJ1-2 TRBV7-9 TGTGCCAGCAGCACGTTGCGGGACAGGGATTATGGCTACACCTTC CASSTLRDRDYGYTF
NA NA TRBJ2-7 TRBV11-2 TGTGCCAGCAGCTTCCAACAGGTGGGGTACTTC CASSFQQVGYF
once NA TRBJ2-6 TRBV27 TGTGCCAGCAGTTTGCTGAGCTCTGGGGCCAACGTCCTGACTTTC CASSLLSSGANVLTF
NA NA TRBJ2-2 TRBV2 TGTGCCAGCGGGGAACAGGGATACACCGGGGAGCTGTTTTTT CASGEQGYTGELFF
NA TRBD2 TRBJ2-5 TRBV7-2 TGTGCCAGCAGCGCGGGGACTAGCGGGGGTTGGGAGACCCAGTACTTC CASSAGTSGGWETQYF
NA NA TRBJ1-3 TRBV4-2 TGTGCCAGCAGCCAAGAGCGTGTACTATCTGGAAACACCATATATTTT CASSQERVLSGNTIYF
NA TRBD2 TRBJ2-3 TRBV29-1 TGCAGCGCTAGCGGGGGGGCGACAGATACGCAGTATTTT CSASGGATDTQYF
few TRBD1 TRBJ1-3 TRBV5-8 TGTGCCAGCAGCCACCCAGGGGGAGCTACTGGAAACACCATATATTTT CASSHPGGATGNTIYF
NA TRBD1 TRBJ1-1 TRBV4-1 TGCGCCAGCAGCCAAGCAAGGGGGCAGAGGGGTGAAGCTTTCTTT CASSQARGQRGEAFF
NA NA TRBJ1-3 TRBV4-2 TGTGCCAGCAGCCAAGGGGGAGGGAGAGGAAACACCATATATTTT CASSQGGGRGNTIYF
NA TRBD1 TRBJ2-7 TRBV4-1 TGCGCCAGCAGCCGCTACCTGGGACAGGGACCCTACGAGCAGTACTTC CASSRYLGQGPYEQYF
NA NA TRBJ1-6 TRBV30 TGTGCCTGGAGTGTAACAGGTCCACCCCTCCACTTT CAWSVTGPPLHF
NA TRBD1 TRBJ2-7 TRBV9 TGTGCCAGCAGCGTCGGACAGGGGGCGCAGGAGCAGTACTTC CASSVGQGAQEQYF
NA TRBD2 TRBJ2-2 TRBV4-1 TGCGCCAGCAGCCAAGATGAAGGACCCCTTCACCCTAGCGGGGTGAACACCGGGGAGCTGTTTTTT CASSQDEGPLHPSGVNTGELFF
few NA TRBJ1-3 TRBV7-9 TGTGCCAGCAGCTCAACAGGCAACTCTGGAAACACCATATATTTT CASSSTGNSGNTIYF
NA NA TRBJ1-2 TRBV7-9 TGTGCCAGCAGCTCGCCTGGGGGGGCCGGTGGCTACACCTTC CASSSPGGAGGYTF
NA TRBD2 TRBJ2-2 TRBV5-4 TGTGCCAGCAGCTCGGGACTAGCGGGGTGGGACACCGGGGAGCTGTTTTTT CASSSGLAGWDTGELFF
NA TRBD1 TRBJ1-6 TRBV27 TGTGCCAGCACCCGCCTTTACGGGACAGGGGGCTTGTCGAATTCACCCCTCCACTTT CASTRLYGTGGLSNSPLHF
few NA TRBJ1-2 TRBV30 TGTGCCTGGAGTGTTGTGGGGCACGCACTTAACTATGGCTACACCTTC CAWSVVGHALNYGYTF
NA TRBD1 TRBJ1-6 TRBV25-1 TGTGACCAGGACAGGGATAATTCACCCCTCCACTTT CDQDRDNSPLHF
few TRBD1 TRBJ2-3 TRBV6-5 TGTGCCAGCATCGGGACAGGGGGCATGGATACGCAGTATTTT CASIGTGGMDTQYF
few NA TRBJ1-1 TRBV18 TGTGCCAGCTCACCTGACGAACAGGCTGAAGCTTTCTTT CASSPDEQAEAFF
NA TRBD2 TRBJ2-1 TRBV6-1 TGTGCCAGCACCGAGACTAGCGGGGGGTCCCCACTCTTC CASTETSGGSPLF
NA TRBD1 TRBJ2-2 TRBV30 TGTGCCTGGAGTGCTTCGACAGGGCTAGGTGTAGTGGCCGGGGAGCTGTTTTTT CAWSASTGLGVVAGELFF
NA TRBD2 TRBJ2-1 TRBV5-1 TGCGCCAGCAGCTCCCTAGCGGGGGTAAACAATGAGCAGTTCTTC CASSSLAGVNNEQFF
NA NA TRBJ2-1 TRBV7-2 TGTGCCAGCAGCTCCTGGACAGTACGAAGTAACAATGAGCAGTTCTTC CASSSWTVRSNNEQFF
NA NA TRBJ2-2 TRBV5-1 TGCGCCAGCAGCTTGGGTGTCATGAGTGAGGGGGAGCTGTTTTTT CASSLGVMSEGELFF
NA NA TRBJ1-2 TRBV2 TGTGCCAGCACCGACAGGCTCTATGGCTACACCTTC CASTDRLYGYTF
few TRBD1 TRBJ1-1 TRBV19 TGTGCCAGTAACCCCCGGGACAGGTGGGGGGCTGAAGCTTTCTTT CASNPRDRWGAEAFF
once TRBD1 TRBJ1-1 TRBV16 TGTGCCAGCAGCCCGTCCTGGACAGGGGTCACTGAAGCTTTCTTT CASSPSWTGVTEAFF
NA NA TRBJ2-2 TRBV7-8 TGTGCCAGCAGCTTATTTCTTCTGGTGGCGGGGAACGCCGGGGAGCTGTTTTTT CASSLFLLVAGNAGELFF
few TRBD1 TRBJ2-1 TRBV10-2 TGCGCCAGCAAAACCCGACAGGGCATTTTCCCGAGCTCCTACAATGAGCAGTTCTTC CASKTRQGIFPSSYNEQFF
NA TRBD2 TRBJ2-3 TRBV5-1 TGCGCCAGCAGCTTGACTAGCGGGGGGGCTAGCACAGATACGCAGTATTTT CASSLTSGGASTDTQYF
NA TRBD1 TRBJ2-7 TRBV5-3 TGTGCCAGAAGCTCCGAACGGGACAGCTACGAGCAGTACTTC CARSSERDSYEQYF
NA TRBD1 TRBJ1-6 TRBV5-4 TGTGCCAGCAGCTTGGACAGGGGGCTTACTTCACCCCTCCACTTT CASSLDRGLTSPLHF
NA NA TRBJ1-3 TRBV5-1 TGCGCCAGCAGCTGGGGGGGACGGGGATCATCGGGCGGAAACACCATATATTTT CASSWGGRGSSGGNTIYF
NA NA TRBJ1-6 TRBV2 TGTGCCGGGTCCTCCGGGGAATCACCCCTCCACTTT CAGSSGESPLHF
NA TRBD1 TRBJ1-1 TRBV18 TGTGCCAGCTCACCACAGGGGGCGCGGAACACTGAAGCTTTCTTT CASSPQGARNTEAFF
NA NA TRBJ1-6 TRBV5-1 TGCGCCAGCAGCTTGGCAGACCCTCGGAGGTCACCCCTCCACTTT CASSLADPRRSPLHF
NA NA TRBJ2-7 TRBV30 TGTGCCTGGAGTGTTCTCAGATCGTGGGAGCAGTACTTC CAWSVLRSWEQYF
NA NA TRBJ2-7 TRBV30 TGTGCCTGGAGTTTAGGACAGTACTACGAGCAGTACTTC CAWSLGQYYEQYF
NA NA TRBJ2-1 TRBV30 TGTGCCTGGAGTGTAGACAGCACCTACAATGAGCAGTTCTTC CAWSVDSTYNEQFF
NA NA TRBJ2-7 TRBV5-4 TGTGCCAGCAGCTTGTACGGCGGGGCCCCGACGCTTGAGTACTTC CASSLYGGAPTLEYF
NA TRBD1 TRBJ1-5 TRBV5-8 TGTGCCAGCAGCTCCGGACAGGGCTTACAAGGGCCCCAGCATTTT CASSSGQGLQGPQHF
NA NA TRBJ2-7 TRBV5-4 TGTGCCAGCAGCTTGAACTCCGAGCAGTACTTC CASSLNSEQYF
NA NA TRBJ1-1 TRBV18 TGTGCCAGCTCACCAAACGACAGGCCATATCAAGCTTTCTTT CASSPNDRPYQAFF
NA NA TRBJ1-4 TRBV29-1 TGCAGCGCTGGTGGGGGGTTTGAAAAACTGTTTTTT CSAGGGFEKLFF
few NA TRBJ2-7 TRBV5-1 TGCGCCAGCAGCTGGGGGCCATCCTCCTACGAGCAGTACTTC CASSWGPSSYEQYF
once NA TRBJ1-6 TRBV2 TGTGCCAGCAGTGGGCAGGGTGCCCTGAATTCACCCCTCCACTTT CASSGQGALNSPLHF